Presented here are 6 T cell receptor beta chains from one specimen sequenced in a study of vaccination and CD4 T cells after COVID-19. Their specific antigens are unknown. Treatment defined: approximately 9-day PBMC culture with coronavirus spike peptide pools or control peptides (ViraFEST assay). Cultured CD4+ T cell DNA was sequenced using the Oncomine TCR Beta short-read assay. From the PCR reads, TCRdb called clonotypes with MiXCR, one entry per CDR3 protein. The sample yields about 5,100 distinct CDR3 sequences, roughly 23% seen once. The sample in question was CD4+ T cells from blood, cultured in vitro, obtained after SARS-CoV-2 vaccination. These TCRs come from a human donor who had recovered from COVID-19.

This clonotype was picked up a small number of times. The chain links TRBV6-1 to TRBJ1-5, with D perhaps matching TRBD1 (5 bases). CDR1 and CDR2 from the germline V gene are MNHNS and SASEGT. The length of the CDR3 is 15 residues. V lost 8 bases, J lost 7 bases, and 21 bases lay in between. In DNA form, the CDR3 reads TGTGCCAGCGGGGACGGGGAGGGGTGGAGGCAGCCCCAGCATTTT. Translation gives CASGDGEGWRQPQHF.

This clonotype was observed a few times. The V and J genes are TRBV27 and TRBJ2-1, with D hard to call. With 5 bases removed from V and 2 bases from J, the gap between germline ends came to 7 bases. This CDR3 contains 13 residues. Germline values: CDR1 MNHEY, CDR2 SMNVEV (reference sequence). CDR3 protein: CASSPQTYNEQFF. The DNA for the CDR3 is TGTGCCAGCAGTCCTCAAACCTACAATGAGCAGTTCTTC.

The chain joins TRBV24-1 to TRBJ2-2; 9 bases are a match to TRBD2. V was clipped by 5 bases and J by 7 bases; unmatched bases: 10. The CDR3 totals 16 residues. Looked up from germline, CDR1 is KGHDR and CDR2 is SFDVKD. CDR3 protein: CATSGGTSSQNGELFF. Written as DNA, the CDR3 is TGTGCCACCAGTGGCGGGACTAGCAGCCAGAACGGGGAGCTGTTTTTT.

This clonotype was picked up a small number of times. This chain links TRBV7-9 with TRBJ1-6; D gene uncertain. The CDR3 spans 17 residues. V lost 5 bases, J lost 7 bases, and 21 bases lay in between. CDR1 and CDR2 from the germline V gene are SEHNR and FQNEAQ (reference sequence). The CDR3 DNA sequence: TGTGCCAGCAGCGAGTGGGTGTGGGAGGACGGAAATTCACCCCTCCACTTT. This translates into CASSEWVWEDGNSPLHF.

This clonotype showed up just a few times. The V call is TRBV11-3, the J call TRBJ2-7; 7 nucleotides agree with TRBD1. This CDR3 has 13 residues. Germline CDR1 and CDR2: SGHNT and YENEEA. After removal of 5 bases from V and 6 bases from J, the junction contained 7 bases not matched to a gene. CDR3 sequence: CASSKSTGTEQYF. DNA of the CDR3: TGTGCCAGCAGCAAATCGACAGGGACCGAGCAGTACTTC.

The chain carries TRBV15 and TRBJ1-1; D unclear. Germline CDR1 and CDR2: LNHNV and YYDKDF (reference sequence). CDR3 size: 12 residues. The V end lost 1 base, the J end lost 0 bases, and 0 bases lay between the germline ends. The CDR3 sequence is CATSRVNTEAFF. The CDR3, as DNA: TGTGCCACCAGCAGAGTGAACACTGAAGCTTTCTTT.